The clone carrying this T cell receptor beta chain was counted at least ten times. Its antigen is not identified. The CDR3 consists of 11 residues. In germline, CDR1 is SGHTA, CDR2 FQGNSA. Trimming removed 5 bases from V and 4 bases from J, with 4 bases in between. This sample is part of a study of T cell repertoires in cytomegalovirus infection. Background on the study: Matching HLA type, along with CMV infection, was indicated by public TCR beta signatures.

Study-wide findings and caveats: Based on cumulative public TCR beta family frequency, carriers of CMV plus the relevant HLA were identified. HLA-C-restricted CMV-specific TCR beta clonotypes were dominant in the ex vivo response.

MiXCR was run by TCRdb on the reads, yielding one entry per CDR3 protein. Altogether about 310,000 distinct CDR3 sequences are present, around 10% being singletons, with the ten largest covering about 2.3%. This chain joins TRBV7-2 and TRBJ2-3; D uncertain. The sample comprised PBMCs. This clonotype originated in a human donor in good health (CMV status not recorded). Some clones in this sample may be carry-over from other donors' samples. The CDR3 sequence: CASSVPDTQYF. The CDR3 DNA follows: TGTGCCAGCAGCGTACCAGATACGCAGTATTTT.